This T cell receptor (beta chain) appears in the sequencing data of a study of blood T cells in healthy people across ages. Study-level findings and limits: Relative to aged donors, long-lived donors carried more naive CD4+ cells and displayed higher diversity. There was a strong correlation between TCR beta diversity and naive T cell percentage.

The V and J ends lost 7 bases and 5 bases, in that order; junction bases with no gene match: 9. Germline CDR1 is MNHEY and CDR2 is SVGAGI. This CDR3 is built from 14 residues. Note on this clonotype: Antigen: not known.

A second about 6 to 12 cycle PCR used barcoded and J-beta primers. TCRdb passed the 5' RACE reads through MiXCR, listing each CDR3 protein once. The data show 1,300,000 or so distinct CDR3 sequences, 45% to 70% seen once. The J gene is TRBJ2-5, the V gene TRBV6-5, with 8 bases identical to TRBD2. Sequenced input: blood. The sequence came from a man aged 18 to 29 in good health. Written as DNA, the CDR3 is TGTGCCAGCAACCCGGGACTAGGGGGGGAGACCCAGTACTTC. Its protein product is CASNPGLGGETQYF.